The 3 T cell receptor beta chains presented below share a single source sample, sequenced in a study of blood T cell repertoires in COVID-19. Some clones are missing from TCRdb's copy, which holds only in-frame ones; the method was immunoSEQ multiplex PCR. The sample holds about 94,000 clones; around 82% are singletons and the top ten take roughly 6.3%. Sequencing was done on a sample of peripheral blood. These receptors all come from a man aged 55 to 69 with acute or convalescent COVID-19.

The rearrangement joins TRBV29-1 to TRBJ1-1, with a weak D call TRBD1 (6 bases). The V and J ends lost 5 bases and 4 bases respectively, with 23 bases between them. The germline CDR1 and CDR2 sequences are SQVTM and ANQGSEA. This CDR3 has 16 residues. CDR3 coding DNA: TGCAGCGTTTCCCGTCCAGGGGTTGGGAAGAGCACTGAAGCTTTCTTT. This sequence encodes CSVSRPGVGKSTEAFF.

The chain carries TRBV7-2 and TRBJ2-2; the D is unclear. Germline assignment: CDR1 SGHTA and CDR2 FQGNSA. This CDR3 spans 12 amino acids. The ends were cut back, 2 bases at V and 4 bases at J, with 2 bases in the middle. CDR3 loop: CASSLRTGELFF. CDR3 coding DNA: TGTGCCAGCAGCTTACGCACCGGGGAGCTGTTTTTT.

V gene TRBV30 combines with J gene TRBJ1-2, with D perhaps matching TRBD1 (6 bases). The CDR3 is 14 residues long. Looked up from germline, CDR1 is GTSNPN and CDR2 is SVGIG (reference sequence). V was pared by 3 bases and J by 10 bases, with 21 bases between. The CDR3 DNA reads TGTGCCTGGAGCTATGGGACATCCTCGGAGGTCTACACCTTC. Amino acids: CAWSYGTSSEVYTF.